This TCR beta chain comes out of a study of cytomegalovirus exposure and HLA in healthy donors. The V gene's germline CDR1 is MNHEY and CDR2 SVGAGI. Trimming at V came to 2 bases and at J to 4 bases, leaving 6 bases not matched to a gene. CDR3 length: 16 residues. Turning to this clone: Its antigen is not known.

PCR employed 60 Vbeta and 13 Jbeta primers. Produced via immunoSEQ multiplex PCR; TCRdb's table is partial and in-frame only. The sample has 100,000 or so clones; about 81% are singletons. Study-level results: Researchers had no immune exposure information except CMV serostatus available. Confirmation was obtained in vitro that a few CMV-associated chains are specific for CMV antigens.

The clonotype was recovered from a man aged 25 to 40 in good health and CMV-seronegative. Sequenced sample: PBMCs. The V and J genes are TRBV6-5 and TRBJ2-2, with 8 bases aligning to TRBD2. CDR3 nucleotides: TGTGCCAGCAGTTACGGCCTAGCGGGTATCACCGGGGAGCTGTTTTTT. It yields the protein CASSYGLAGITGELFF.